The 13 T cell receptor beta chains in this list originate from one sample, sequenced in a study of T-cell reconstitution after alpha-beta-depleted transplantation in children. A library of TCRbeta sequences, prepared with unique molecular identifiers, was generated. TCRdb recomputed calls from the PCR reads with MiXCR, one row per CDR3 protein. The sample has around 700,000 distinct CDR3 sequences; less than 15% are singletons. Sequenced material: PBMCs, taken before TCRalphabeta/CD19-depleted stem cell transplant. The origin of the receptors is a girl aged 2-10 years with congenital amegakaryocytic thrombocytopenia, due to receive a stem cell transplant.

V usage is TRBV20-1 and J usage is TRBJ2-7; possibly TRBD2 for D (5 bases). The V gene lost 2 bases and the J gene lost 3 bases, with 14 bases spanning the gap. This CDR3 has 14 residues. CDR1 is DFQATT, CDR2 SNEGSKA, per germline (reference sequence). CDR3 sequence reads: CSARSRRTLYEQYF. The DNA for the CDR3 is TGCAGTGCTAGATCCCGTAGGACTCTCTACGAGCAGTACTTC.

In its sample, this clonotype was seen many times. The chain joins TRBV10-3 to TRBJ2-5; D not resolved. The CDR3 has 14 residues. CDR1 and CDR2 from the germline V gene are ENHRY and SYGVKD. V was clipped by 0 bases and J by 2 bases, with 7 bases between them. CDR3 sequence (DNA): TGTGCCATCAGTGAGTCGTTGGGGCAAGAGACCCAGTACTTC. This gives the protein CAISESLGQETQYF.

This clonotype was seen at least ten times. The chain is built from TRBV5-1 and TRBJ2-3; 9 bases line up with TRBD2. The V segment lost 0 bases and the J segment 4 bases; nucleotides outside the gene matches: 9. CDR1 is SGHRS and CDR2 is YFSETQ in the germline V gene. CDR3 length: 17 amino acids. CDR3 sequence reads: CASSLGPLAGSPDTQYF. In DNA form, the CDR3 reads TGCGCCAGCAGCTTGGGTCCTCTAGCGGGATCTCCAGATACGCAGTATTTT.

This rearrangement joins TRBV12-3 or TRBV12-4 to TRBJ2-7; the match to TRBD2 covers 11 bases. The length of the CDR3 is 15 residues. The J segment lost 0 bases and the V segment lost 6 bases, leaving 4 bases of the junction unmatched. The CDR3 here is CASRAGLADSYEQYF. CDR3 bases: TGTGCCAGCAGGGCGGGACTAGCGGACTCCTACGAGCAGTACTTC.

This clonotype has a handful of counts. The V call is TRBV7-8, the J call TRBJ2-5; either TRBD1 or TRBD2 may supply D (6 bases each). Germline values: CDR1 SGHVS, CDR2 FQNEAQ. The CDR3 runs to 14 residues. Trimming stripped 3 bases from V and 4 bases from J, with 12 bases between. CDR3 sequence (DNA): TGTGCCAGCAGCTTCTTTGGGGGGCGAGAGACCCAGTACTTC. Encoded protein: CASSFFGGRETQYF. Filled out from reference TRBV7-8 and TRBJ2-5, the complete variable domain reads GAGVSQSPRYKVAKRGQDVALRCDPISGHVSLFWYQQALGQGPEFLTYFQNEAQLDKSGLPSDRFFAERPEGSVSTLKIQRTQQEDSAVYLCASSFFGGRETQYFGPGTRLLVL.

This clonotype has a count of ten or more. The V and J genes are TRBV5-1 and TRBJ1-4; D is unclear. Trimming took 0 bases from V and 7 from J, leaving 4 bases between them. The germline V gene encodes CDR1 SGHRS and CDR2 YFSETQ. There are 12 residues in the CDR3. The CDR3 here is CASSLEPEKLFF. The CDR3, as DNA: TGCGCCAGCAGCTTGGAGCCTGAAAAACTGTTTTTT.

This clonotype was counted many times. The chain combines TRBV12-3 or TRBV12-4 with TRBJ2-1; 10 nucleotides match TRBD2. The CDR3 spans 17 residues. Trimming removed 3 bases from V and 5 bases from J; junction bases left unmatched: 10. CDR3 sequence: CASSFTPSGSPNNEQFF. The CDR3 DNA reads as TGTGCCAGCAGTTTTACTCCTAGCGGGAGTCCCAACAATGAGCAGTTCTTC.

The chain has TRBV2 and TRBJ2-3, with 9 bases identical to TRBD2. Germline V lookup: CDR1 SNHLY, CDR2 FYNNEI. CDR3 length: 15 amino acids. Unmatched junction bases numbered 11, after V lost 6 bases and J lost 7 bases. This chain's CDR3 is CASSLGLAGSNTQYF. CDR3 DNA sequence: TGTGCCAGCAGCTTGGGGCTAGCGGGATCGAATACGCAGTATTTT.

This clonotype was seen ten or more times. This chain joins TRBV5-1 and TRBJ1-1; perhaps TRBD1 as D (5 bases). Germline CDR1 SGHRS, CDR2 YFSETQ. The V and J ends lost 0 bases and 7 bases respectively, with 7 bases between them. The CDR3 has 12 residues. CDR3: CASSLAGNEAFF. CDR3 DNA: TGCGCCAGCAGCTTGGCAGGGAATGAAGCTTTCTTT.

There are many counts of this clonotype. The chain combines TRBV20-1 with TRBJ2-1, with 8 bases that match TRBD2. Per germline, CDR1 DFQATT and CDR2 SNEGSKA (reference sequence). The V and J ends lost 6 bases and 8 bases, in that order; junction bases with no gene match: 12. The CDR3 is 14 residues long. DNA for the CDR3: TGCAGTGCGACCGTCCCGGGACTAGTAGATGAGCAGTTCTTC. The encoded protein is CSATVPGLVDEQFF.

This clonotype was seen repeatedly, ten times or more. V is TRBV7-8 and J is TRBJ2-1, with TRBD2 matching 13 bases. Germline V CDR1 and CDR2: SGHVS, FQNEAQ. V shed 5 bases, J shed 5 bases, and the junction held 6 bases outside the gene matches. This CDR3 has 16 amino acids. CDR3 protein: CASSRLGLAGDNEQFF. The CDR3 nucleotides read TGTGCCAGCAGCCGACTTGGACTAGCGGGAGACAATGAGCAGTTCTTC.

Many counts were recorded for this clonotype. J is TRBJ2-5 and V is TRBV27; D gene uncertain. The CDR3 is 17 residues long. In germline, CDR1 is MNHEY, CDR2 SMNVEV (reference sequence). Trimming took off 5 bases at V and 3 bases at J, with 22 bases between the two ends. The CDR3 is CASSLSGSTFDEETQYF. The CDR3 DNA reads as TGTGCCAGCAGTCTCTCAGGTAGTACCTTTGACGAAGAGACCCAGTACTTC.

The rearrangement uses TRBV25-1 and TRBJ2-4, with TRBD2 matching 8 bases. The germline CDR1 and CDR2 sequences are MGHDK and SYGVNS. The CDR3 covers 19 residues. Unmatched junction bases numbered 11, after V lost 1 base and J lost 0 bases. DNA of the CDR3: TGTGCCAGCAGTGAATGCGGGATTAGCGGGATACTAGCCAAAAACATTCAGTACTTC. This encodes CASSECGISGILAKNIQYF.